This TCR beta chain was sequenced during a study of shared clonotypes between healthy human individuals. The method was immunoSEQ multiplex PCR; TCRdb's version includes in-frame clones alone and lacks a portion of them. The data show millions of clones, 95% seen once. The V end was cut by 5 bases, the J end by 14 bases, with 13 bases between. This CDR3 comprises 12 residues. Germline lookup yields CDR1 MNHEY and CDR2 SVGAGI. The J gene is TRBJ1-6, the V gene TRBV6-5; D remains unclear. The TCR comes from a young man in good health. Sample: naive CD4+ T cells sorted from blood. Regarding subset: CD45RA+ positively selected. The CDR3 region is CASSAPPATLHF. Written as DNA, the CDR3 is TGTGCCAGCAGTGCTCCCCCGGCGACCCTCCACTTT.